This T cell receptor (beta chain) was observed in a study of brain T cells in children with intractable seizures. About this clone itself: Its antigen remains unidentified.

The CDR3 loop spans 17 amino acids. Germline values: CDR1 PRHDT, CDR2 FYEKMQ (reference sequence). V trimming: 5 bases; J trimming: 1 base; junction bases outside the gene matches: 6. Sequencing was limited to surgery cases with top T cell transcript signatures in brain tissue. Overall study results and limits: Viral specificity was inferred only from CDR3 similarity; HCMV serostatus was unknown.

The protocol was immunoSEQ multiplex PCR, while the TCRdb copy is restricted to in-frame clones and leaves out a portion. The data hold approximately 110,000 clones, with roughly 94% observed a single time. Specimen: peripheral blood, collected at surgery. This receptor was identified in a boy under two years old with hemimegalencephaly and intractable seizures. This chain connects TRBV13 to TRBJ1-3; TRBD1 matches 12 bases. In DNA, the CDR3 is TGTGCCAGCAGCGGGGGACAGGGGGCAACTTCTGGAAACACCATATATTTT. The encoded protein is CASSGGQGATSGNTIYF.